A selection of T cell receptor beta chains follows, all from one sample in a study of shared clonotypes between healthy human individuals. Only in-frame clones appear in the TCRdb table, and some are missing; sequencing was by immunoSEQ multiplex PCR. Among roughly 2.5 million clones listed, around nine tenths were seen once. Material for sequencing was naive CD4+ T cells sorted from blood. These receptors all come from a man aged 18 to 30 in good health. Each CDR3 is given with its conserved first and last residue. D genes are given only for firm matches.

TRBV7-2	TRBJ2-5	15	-	CASSLVRVVEETQYF	TGTGCCAGCAGCTTAGTAAGGGTTGTAGAAGAGACCCAGTACTTC
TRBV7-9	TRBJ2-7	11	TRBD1	CASTRGNEQYF	TGTGCCAGCACCAGGGGGAACGAGCAGTACTTC
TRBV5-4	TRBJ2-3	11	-	CASSTDNTQYF	TGTGCCAGCAGCACAGATAATACGCAGTATTTT
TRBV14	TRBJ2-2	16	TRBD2	CASSRGLAGVTGELFF	TGTGCCAGCAGCCGGGGACTAGCGGGAGTTACCGGGGAGCTGTTTTTT
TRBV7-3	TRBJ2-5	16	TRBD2	CASSSGLAGGPETQYF	TGTGCCAGCAGCTCGGGACTAGCGGGGGGGCCAGAGACCCAGTACTTC
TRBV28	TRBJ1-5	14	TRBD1	CASSSGDRAKPQHF	TGTGCCAGCAGTTCGGGGGACAGGGCTAAGCCCCAGCATTTT
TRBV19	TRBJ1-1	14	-	CASTGTGKNTEAFF	TGTGCCAGTACCGGTACAGGGAAGAACACTGAAGCTTTCTTT
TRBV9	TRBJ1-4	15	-	CASSVGAPTNEKLFF	TGTGCCAGCAGCGTAGGCGCGCCCACTAATGAAAAACTGTTTTTT
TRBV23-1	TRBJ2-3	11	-	CASSHPDTQYF	TGCGCCAGCAGTCACCCAGATACGCAGTATTTT
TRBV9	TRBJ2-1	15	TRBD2	CASSPGSSGYNEQFF	TGTGCCAGCAGCCCCGGGTCTAGCGGTTACAATGAGCAGTTCTTC
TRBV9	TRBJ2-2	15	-	CASSLQSLNSGELFF	TGTGCCAGCAGCCTTCAGAGCCTGAATTCGGGGGAGCTGTTTTTT
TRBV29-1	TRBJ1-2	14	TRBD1	CSVDGQGSGDGYTF	TGCAGCGTTGACGGACAGGGGTCCGGAGACGGCTACACCTTC
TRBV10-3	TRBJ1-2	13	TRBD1	CAISAGTGIGYTF	TGTGCCATCAGTGCCGGGACAGGGATTGGCTACACCTTC
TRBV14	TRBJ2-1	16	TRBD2	CASSQGTSGVLHEQFF	TGTGCCAGCAGTCAGGGGACTAGCGGGGTCTTGCATGAGCAGTTCTTC
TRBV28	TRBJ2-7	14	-	CASRGVGGAYEQYF	TGTGCCAGCAGAGGTGTAGGAGGAGCCTACGAGCAGTACTTC
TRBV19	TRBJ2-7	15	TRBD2	CASSPGLAFPYEQYF	TGTGCCAGTAGTCCAGGACTAGCGTTCCCCTACGAGCAGTACTTC
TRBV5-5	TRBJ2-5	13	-	CASSLPIQETQYF	TGTGCCAGCAGCTTGCCTATCCAAGAGACCCAGTACTTC
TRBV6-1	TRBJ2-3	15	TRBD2	CASRKGGGAENTQYF	TGTGCCAGCAGGAAGGGCGGGGGGGCCGAAAATACGCAGTATTTT
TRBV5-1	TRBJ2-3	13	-	CASGTGEADTQYF	TGCGCCAGCGGCACGGGCGAAGCAGATACGCAGTATTTT
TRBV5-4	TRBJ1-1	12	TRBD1	CASRDRGQEAFF	TGTGCCAGCAGGGACAGGGGCCAGGAAGCTTTCTTT
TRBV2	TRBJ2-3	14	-	CASSDQGGTDTQYF	TGTGCCAGCAGTGATCAAGGGGGCACAGATACGCAGTATTTT
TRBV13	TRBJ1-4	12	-	CASSTGNEKLFF	TGTGCCAGCAGCACAGGGAATGAAAAACTGTTTTTT
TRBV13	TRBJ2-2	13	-	CASSFSISGGRFF	TGTGCCAGCAGCTTTTCAATCTCAGGGGGGAGGTTTTTT
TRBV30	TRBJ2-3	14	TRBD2	CASTTSGSPDTQYF	TGTGCCTCTACGACTAGCGGGAGCCCAGATACGCAGTATTTT
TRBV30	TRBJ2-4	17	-	CAWSVRTPNHGGNIQYF	TGTGCCTGGAGTGTAAGGACACCAAACCACGGGGGAAACATTCAGTACTTC
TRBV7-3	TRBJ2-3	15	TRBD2	CASSLAGGWTDTQYF	TGTGCCAGCAGCTTAGCGGGGGGTTGGACAGATACGCAGTATTTT
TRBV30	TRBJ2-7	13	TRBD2	CAWSVRGGGEQYF	TGTGCCTGGAGTGTTCGGGGGGGCGGCGAGCAGTACTTC
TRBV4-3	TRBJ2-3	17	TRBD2	CASSQGPLAGGSDTQYF	TGCGCCAGCAGCCAAGGACCCCTAGCGGGAGGCTCAGATACGCAGTATTTT
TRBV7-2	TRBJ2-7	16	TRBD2	CASSLRTSGFGYEQYF	TGTGCCAGCAGCTTGAGGACTAGCGGATTCGGCTACGAGCAGTACTTC
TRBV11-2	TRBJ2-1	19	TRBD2	CASSLNGLAGIFPYNEQFF	TGTGCCAGCAGCTTAAATGGACTAGCGGGGATCTTTCCCTACAATGAGCAGTTCTTC
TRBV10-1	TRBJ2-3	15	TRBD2	CASKSGGANDDTQYF	TGCGCCAGCAAGAGCGGGGGGGCCAATGATGATACGCAGTATTTT
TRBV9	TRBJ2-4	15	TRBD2	CASSPDTSGSNIQYF	TGTGCCAGCAGCCCCGATACTAGCGGGAGTAACATTCAGTACTTC
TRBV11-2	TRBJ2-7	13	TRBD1	CASSSTGGNEQYF	TGTGCCAGCAGCTCGACAGGGGGCAACGAGCAGTACTTC
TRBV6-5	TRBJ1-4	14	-	CASSGGRANEKLFF	TGTGCCAGCAGTGGGGGACGGGCAAATGAAAAACTGTTTTTT
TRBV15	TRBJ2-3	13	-	CATSSALEDTQYF	TGTGCCACCAGCTCCGCCCTAGAAGATACGCAGTATTTT
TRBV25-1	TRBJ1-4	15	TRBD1	CASSEYRTGAEKLFF	TGTGCCAGCAGTGAATATCGGACAGGGGCTGAAAAACTGTTTTTT
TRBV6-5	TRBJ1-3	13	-	CASSQYSGNTIYF	TGTGCCAGCAGTCAGTACTCTGGAAACACCATATATTTT
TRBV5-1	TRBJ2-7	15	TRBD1	CASSLPGTGRNEQYF	TGCGCCAGCAGCTTACCCGGGACAGGGAGAAACGAGCAGTACTTC
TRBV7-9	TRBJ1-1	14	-	CASSLLGGGVEAFF	TGTGCCAGCAGCTTATTGGGCGGGGGAGTTGAAGCTTTCTTT
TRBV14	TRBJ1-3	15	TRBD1	CASSQDQGASNTIYF	TGTGCCAGCAGCCAAGATCAGGGGGCGTCGAACACCATATATTTT
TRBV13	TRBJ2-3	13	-	CASSGTSTDTQYF	TGTGCCAGCTCCGGGACTAGCACAGATACGCAGTATTTT
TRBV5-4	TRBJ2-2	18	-	CASSFEPVGLPSTGELFF	TGTGCCAGCAGCTTTGAACCGGTGGGGCTTCCGAGCACCGGGGAGCTGTTTTTT
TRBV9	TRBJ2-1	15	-	CASSREGPGYNEQFF	TGTGCCAGCAGCCGAGAGGGGCCGGGGTACAATGAGCAGTTCTTC
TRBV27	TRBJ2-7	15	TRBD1	CASSPGTGLAYEQYF	TGTGCCAGCAGTCCGGGGACAGGGCTGGCATACGAGCAGTACTTC
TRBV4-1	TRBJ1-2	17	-	CASSQDLISWAAYGYTF	TGCGCCAGCAGCCAAGATTTGATTTCCTGGGCTGCCTATGGCTACACCTTC
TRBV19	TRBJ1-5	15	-	CASSRTGYGNQPQHF	TGTGCCAGTAGTAGAACAGGCTATGGCAATCAGCCCCAGCATTTT
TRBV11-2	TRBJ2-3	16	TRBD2	CASSLGVAGGTDTQYF	TGTGCCAGCAGCTTAGGGGTAGCGGGAGGCACAGATACGCAGTATTTT
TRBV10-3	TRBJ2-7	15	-	CAISRQETSSGEQYF	TGTGCCATCAGCAGACAGGAGACAAGCTCAGGGGAGCAGTACTTC
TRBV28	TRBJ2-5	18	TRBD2	CASSLSRTSGTFQETQYF	TGTGCCAGCAGTTTATCCCGGACTAGCGGCACCTTCCAAGAGACCCAGTACTTC
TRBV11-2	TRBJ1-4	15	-	CASRPHHATNEKLFF	TGTGCCAGCCGCCCGCATCATGCAACTAATGAAAAACTGTTTTTT
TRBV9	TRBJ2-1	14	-	CASSVGGGTVEQFF	TGTGCCAGCAGCGTAGGGGGCGGGACGGTTGAGCAGTTCTTC
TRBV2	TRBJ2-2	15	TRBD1	CASSAGTGDTGELFF	TGTGCCAGCAGTGCCGGGACAGGGGACACCGGGGAGCTGTTTTTT
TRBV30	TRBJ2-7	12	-	CAWAPSAGEQYF	TGTGCCTGGGCTCCCTCAGCCGGCGAGCAGTACTTC